The 2 T cell receptor beta chains below come from one sample, sequenced in a study of T cell changes during pregnancy in multiple sclerosis (dated by TCRdb to about 2019). Library generation was performed with the immunoSEQ multiplex PCR assay. In its TCRdb copy, this immuneACCESS table keeps in-frame sequences only and misses some clones. Where compared with another copy, unresolved V genes explain less than half of these, and the others have no known cause. The sample table contains roughly 57,000 clones; only one count was recorded for nearly 90% of them. The top ten clonotypes cover around 2.5% of the sample. The sequences come from peripheral blood, collected in the first trimester of pregnancy. These receptors came from a female donor with multiple sclerosis, enrolled in a pregnancy study.

The CDR3, as DNA: TGTGCCAGCAGCTTAGGACTAGCGGAATACAATGAGCAGTTCTTC. This translates into CASSLGLAEYNEQFF. The chain recombines TRBV11-2 with TRBJ2-1; 9 bases map to TRBD2. The J segment lost 4 bases and the V segment lost 1 base, leaving 2 bases of the junction unmatched. The CDR3 consists of 15 residues. Germline CDR1 and CDR2: SGHAT and FQNNGV.

This clone has only one observation. The chain links TRBV6-6 to TRBJ1-1; 8 bases match TRBD1. V lost 2 bases and J lost 4; bases outside the gene matches: 6. The CDR3 loop spans 15 amino acids. Germline V lookup: CDR1 MNHNY, CDR2 SVGAGI (reference sequence). CDR3 protein: CASSYGQGATTEAFF. The CDR3 DNA is TGTGCCAGCAGTTACGGGCAGGGGGCTACCACTGAAGCTTTCTTT.